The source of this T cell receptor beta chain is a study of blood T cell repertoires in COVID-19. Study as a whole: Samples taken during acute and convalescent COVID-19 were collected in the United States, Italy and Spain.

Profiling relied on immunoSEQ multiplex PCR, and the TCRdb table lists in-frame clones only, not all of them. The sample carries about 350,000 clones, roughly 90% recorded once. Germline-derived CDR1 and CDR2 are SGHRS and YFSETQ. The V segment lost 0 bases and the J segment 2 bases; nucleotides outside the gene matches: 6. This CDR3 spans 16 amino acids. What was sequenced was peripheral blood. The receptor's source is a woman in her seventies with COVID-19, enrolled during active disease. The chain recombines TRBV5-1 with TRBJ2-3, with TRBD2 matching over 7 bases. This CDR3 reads CASSLVRGVYTDTQYF. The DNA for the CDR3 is TGCGCCAGCAGCTTGGTTCGGGGGGTTTACACAGATACGCAGTATTTT.